This TCR beta chain was identified during a study of Ad26.COV2.S vaccination and SARS-CoV-2 variants (dated by TCRdb to the early 2020s). In the study overall: Vaccine-arm donors were drawn from COV1001, a multicentre, randomized, double-blind, placebo-controlled phase I-IIa trial of Ad26.COV2.S in healthy adults. A total of around 32 samples were included in the TCR-sequenced set, comprising roughly 20 Ad26.COV2.S vaccine recipients, 5 placebo recipients and 8 SARS-CoV-2 convalescent individuals. Ad26.COV2.S was given intramuscularly at 5x10^10 or 1x10^11 viral particles, as a single shot or as two shots 56 days apart. Blinding of investigators to trial group allocation was maintained during experiments and outcome assessment. Trial participants were randomized into five groups of five: low-dose or high-dose Ad26.COV2.S given once or twice, or placebo on both occasions. Sequencing of the TCRbeta repertoire served to evaluate the specificity and breadth of SARS-CoV-2-reactive T cell receptors following Ad26.COV2.S vaccination. The paper as a whole reports these results and caveats: Vaccine and placebo recipients had comparable non-spike TCR breadth, which fits with the vaccine containing only spike. The authors noted that the TCR breadth and depth analyses may have underestimated total T cell responses. After vaccination, spike-specific CD8+ and CD4+ T cell responses were reported to show substantial breadth. Spike-specific TCR breadth was higher in Ad26.COV2.S recipients than in placebo recipients (P = 0.0014). Comparing responses between vaccine doses or regimens was not something the study was powered to do.

What this sample's treatment or condition label stands for: 19 received Ad26.COV2.S at low or high dose, single or two shots; several received placebo; per-sample allocation not given. For vaccine and placebo recipients, repertoires were sequenced using samples collected on day 63 after the first injection. Cohort 1b enrolled 25 to 30 adults aged 18-55 years at a single site in Boston, USA, between 29 July and 7 August 2020. As a vaccine, Ad26.COV2.S was a replication-incompetent adenovirus type 26 vector that expressed a prefusion-stabilized SARS-CoV-2 spike protein derived from the original Wuhan strain. The immunoSEQ Assay was used to sequence TCRbeta CDR3 regions. After extraction, genomic DNA underwent amplification by bias-controlled multiplex PCR, followed by high-throughput sequencing. On the authors' methods: To quantify the absolute abundance of each unique TCRbeta CDR3 region, sequences were collapsed and filtered. T cell fraction was estimated by normalization of TCRbeta template counts to usable DNA, with usable DNA being measured through amplification of reference genes present in all nucleated cells. Repertoire TCRs were annotated as SARS-CoV-2-specific when V gene, CDR3 amino acid sequence and J gene were exactly matched to a known reactive TCR set. The reference SARS-CoV-2 TCR set was derived from MIRA and filtered for enrichment in COVID-19-positive ImmuneCODE repertoires, a step that removed public or cross-reactive TCRs. Using the MIRA antigens, annotated TCRs were further analysed by specific ORF or by position within an ORF. Depth was the summed frequency of annotated unique rearrangements, while breadth was defined as annotated unique rearrangements over total unique productive rearrangements. Two-sided Wilcoxon rank-sum tests were used to compare TCR breadth between groups. Drawn from immuneACCESS, this table holds only the in-frame rearrangements with V and J called that TCRdb kept. Clones are partly lost; checked studies trace under half to an unresolved V gene and leave the rest unexplained. V, J and clone size are taken as reported in that table, and D and trimming were inferred from the DNA itself. The sample table shows roughly 380,000 clones, and more than 75% are seen once. The top ten clonotypes cover about 3.5% of the sample.

Concerning this clone: Its antigen is unknown. No base qualities exist here, and no much larger clone lies one base off it.

The cysteine opens and the phenylalanine closes a CDR3 of 14 amino acids. CDR3 DNA is the only sequence kept; it has 42 bases, read in frame from the first base. V loses 5 bases, J loses 6 bases, and the germline ends lie 15 bases apart. The germline V gene (reference sequence) provides CDR1 LGHDT and CDR2 YNNKEL. The chain links TRBV3-1 (or the pseudogene TRBV3-2) with TRBJ2-3, with no confident D gene call. This clonotype originated in a person aged 18-60 years who received the Ad26.COV2.S COVID-19 vaccine or a placebo. Sequencing was performed on peripheral blood, taken in a trial of Ad26.COV2.S vaccine versus placebo. In nucleotides, the sequence is TGTGCCAGCAGCTTGCGGACCCCAAGGGATACGCAGTATTTT. It encodes CASSLRTPRDTQYF.